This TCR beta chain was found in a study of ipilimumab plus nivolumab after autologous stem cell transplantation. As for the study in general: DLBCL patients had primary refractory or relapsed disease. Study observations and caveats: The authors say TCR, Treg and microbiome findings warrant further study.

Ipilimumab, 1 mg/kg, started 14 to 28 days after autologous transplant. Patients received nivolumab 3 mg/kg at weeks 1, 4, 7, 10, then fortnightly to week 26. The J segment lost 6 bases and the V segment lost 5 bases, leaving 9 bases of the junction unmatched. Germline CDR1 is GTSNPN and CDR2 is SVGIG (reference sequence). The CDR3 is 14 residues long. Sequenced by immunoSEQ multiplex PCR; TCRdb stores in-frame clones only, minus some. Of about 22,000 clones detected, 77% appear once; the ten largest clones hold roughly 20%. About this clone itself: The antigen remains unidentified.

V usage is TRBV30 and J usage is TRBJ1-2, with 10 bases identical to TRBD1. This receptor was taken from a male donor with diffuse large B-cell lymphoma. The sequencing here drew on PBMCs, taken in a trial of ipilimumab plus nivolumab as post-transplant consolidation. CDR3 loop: CAWLRQGARNGYTF. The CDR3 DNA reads TGTGCCTGGTTGCGACAGGGGGCGCGGAATGGCTACACCTTC.